This is a list of T cell receptor beta chains from one sample in a study of identical twins. TCRdb recomputed calls from the 5' RACE reads with MiXCR, one row per CDR3 protein. The repertoire holds roughly 500,000 distinct CDR3 sequences, about 20% seen once, with about 0.91% in the top ten. The same data also contributed to another study, on T cells expressing NK-cell markers.

Sequencing input: CD4+ T cells sorted from blood. The receptors derive from a young woman in good health. The CDR3 runs from the conserved cysteine through the conserved F or W. A D gene is named only where the DNA matches it firmly. Where a row states a size, it is once, few, many or the class of an expanded clone; other rows omit it.

V	size	J	D	CDR3	DNA
TRBV11-2	NA	TRBJ2-7	NA	CASSPGTWDEQYF	TGTGCCAGCAGCCCAGGGACCTGGGACGAGCAGTACTTC
TRBV18	few	TRBJ2-1	TRBD2	CASSPYLTSGSGDEQFF	TGTGCCAGCTCACCCTACCTGACTAGCGGGAGTGGGGATGAGCAGTTCTTC
TRBV5-1	many	TRBJ2-7	NA	CASSSGTLSSYEQYF	TGCGCCAGCAGCTCCGGGACTCTGAGCTCCTACGAGCAGTACTTC
TRBV6-1	few	TRBJ2-1	NA	CASRGRAGDGNEQFF	TGTGCCAGCAGGGGCCGGGCAGGGGATGGCAATGAGCAGTTCTTC
TRBV20-1	few	TRBJ1-2	NA	CSATGTTYGYTF	TGCAGTGCTACCGGGACCACCTATGGCTACACCTTC
TRBV7-8	NA	TRBJ2-3	NA	CASSRYGDTQYF	TGTGCCAGCAGCCGCTACGGGGATACGCAGTATTTT
TRBV7-8	many	TRBJ2-3	NA	CASSLVSDTQYF	TGTGCCAGCAGTTTAGTTTCAGATACGCAGTATTTT
TRBV11-2	NA	TRBJ2-3	NA	CASSLGGAGGTDTQYF	TGTGCCAGCAGCTTAGGGGGGGCCGGTGGCACAGATACGCAGTATTTT
TRBV7-8	few	TRBJ1-5	NA	CASSLPGSSEPQHF	TGTGCCAGCAGCTTGCCAGGGAGTTCGGAGCCCCAGCATTTT
TRBV5-1	few	TRBJ2-1	TRBD2	CASSLLWGGSNEQFF	TGCGCCAGCAGCTTGCTGTGGGGGGGTTCCAATGAGCAGTTCTTC
TRBV24-1	NA	TRBJ2-1	TRBD1	CATSDSRDRGWANEQFF	TGTGCCACCAGTGATTCCCGTGACAGGGGTTGGGCTAATGAGCAGTTCTTC
TRBV3-1	NA	TRBJ1-2	NA	CASSRGRPYGYTF	TGTGCCAGCAGCCGGGGACGGCCCTATGGCTACACCTTC
TRBV6-5	once	TRBJ2-3	TRBD2	CASSYLLAGAPDTQYF	TGTGCCAGCAGTTACCTCCTAGCGGGGGCCCCAGATACGCAGTATTTT
TRBV5-1	few	TRBJ2-1	NA	CASSRSGDNEQFF	TGCGCCAGCAGCCGCTCAGGGGACAATGAGCAGTTCTTC
TRBV20-1	few	TRBJ1-1	NA	CSALRGGSRMNTEAFF	TGCAGTGCCCTTCGGGGGGGGTCACGAATGAACACTGAAGCTTTCTTT
TRBV9	NA	TRBJ2-5	NA	CASSVGTESLETQYF	TGTGCCAGCAGCGTAGGGACAGAAAGCCTAGAGACCCAGTACTTC
TRBV4-2	few	TRBJ2-3	NA	CASSQDVGTDTQYF	TGTGCCAGCAGCCAAGATGTTGGCACAGATACGCAGTATTTT
TRBV10-3	few	TRBJ1-2	NA	CAISMRSGVSDGYTF	TGTGCCATCAGTATGAGGTCAGGGGTCAGCGATGGCTACACCTTC
TRBV3-1	NA	TRBJ2-3	NA	CASSQRRGGDTDTQYF	TGTGCCAGCAGCCAAAGGAGGGGGGGCGACACAGATACGCAGTATTTT
TRBV5-6	many	TRBJ2-3	NA	CASSLFVLGTDTQYF	TGTGCCAGCAGCTTGTTCGTTTTGGGCACAGATACGCAGTATTTT
TRBV6-1	NA	TRBJ2-7	NA	CASSRDRPSSSGQYF	TGTGCCAGCAGCCGGGACCGTCCCTCCTCGAGTGGGCAGTACTTC
TRBV20-1	NA	TRBJ1-1	NA	CSAHQGRTEAFF	TGCAGTGCCCATCAGGGGAGGACTGAAGCTTTCTTT
TRBV29-1	NA	TRBJ1-1	NA	CSVVPAGHTEAFF	TGCAGCGTTGTACCAGCAGGGCACACTGAAGCTTTCTTT
TRBV20-1	NA	TRBJ1-1	TRBD1	CSARGTGRNTEAFF	TGCAGTGCCCGTGGGACAGGGAGGAACACTGAAGCTTTCTTT
TRBV2	few	TRBJ2-1	TRBD2	CASSPTLTGGHGEQFF	TGTGCCAGCAGTCCCACACTTACGGGGGGGCACGGTGAGCAGTTCTTC
TRBV5-5	NA	TRBJ2-7	NA	CASSLGRSAYEQYF	TGTGCCAGCAGCTTGGGAAGATCCGCCTACGAGCAGTACTTC
TRBV5-1	NA	TRBJ2-5	NA	CASSRVAEETQYF	TGCGCCAGCAGCAGAGTAGCGGAAGAGACCCAGTACTTC
TRBV12-3/TRBV12-4	few	TRBJ2-7	NA	CASSPGAGRSYEQYF	TGTGCCAGCAGCCCTGGGGCAGGGAGGTCCTACGAGCAGTACTTC
TRBV20-1	many	TRBJ2-5	TRBD1	CSARSGQGSEETQYF	TGCAGTGCTAGATCGGGACAGGGGTCCGAGGAGACCCAGTACTTC